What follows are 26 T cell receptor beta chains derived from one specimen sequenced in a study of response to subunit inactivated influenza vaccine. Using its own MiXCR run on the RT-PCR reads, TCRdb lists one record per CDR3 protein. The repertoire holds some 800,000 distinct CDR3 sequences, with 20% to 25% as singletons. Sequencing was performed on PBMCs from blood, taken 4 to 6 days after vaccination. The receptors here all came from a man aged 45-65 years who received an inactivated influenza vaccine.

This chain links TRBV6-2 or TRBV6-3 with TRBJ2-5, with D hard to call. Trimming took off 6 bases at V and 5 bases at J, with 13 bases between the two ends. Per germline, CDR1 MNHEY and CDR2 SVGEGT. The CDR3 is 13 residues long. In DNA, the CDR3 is TGTGCCAGCAGCCCCGGTGATTGGGAGACCCAGTACTTC. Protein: CASSPGDWETQYF.

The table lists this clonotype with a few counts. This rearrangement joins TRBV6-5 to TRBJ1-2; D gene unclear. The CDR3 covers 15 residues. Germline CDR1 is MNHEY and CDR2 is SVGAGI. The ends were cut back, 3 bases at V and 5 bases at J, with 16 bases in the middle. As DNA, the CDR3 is TGTGCCAGCAGTTATACGGTGGGGTCTGGTTATGGCTACACCTTC. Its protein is CASSYTVGSGYGYTF.

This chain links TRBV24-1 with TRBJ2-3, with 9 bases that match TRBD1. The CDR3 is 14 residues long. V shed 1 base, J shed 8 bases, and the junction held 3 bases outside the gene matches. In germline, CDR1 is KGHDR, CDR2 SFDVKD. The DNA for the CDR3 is TGTGCCACCAGTGATTTCGGACAGGGGAGTACGCAGTATTTT. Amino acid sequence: CATSDFGQGSTQYF.

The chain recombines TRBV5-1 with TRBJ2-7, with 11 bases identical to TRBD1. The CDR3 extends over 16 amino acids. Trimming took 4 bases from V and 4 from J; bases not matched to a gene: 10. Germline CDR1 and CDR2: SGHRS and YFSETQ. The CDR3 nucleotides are TGCGCCAGCAGCCCCGGACAGGGGGCCTTTCGGTACGAGCAGTACTTC. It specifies CASSPGQGAFRYEQYF.

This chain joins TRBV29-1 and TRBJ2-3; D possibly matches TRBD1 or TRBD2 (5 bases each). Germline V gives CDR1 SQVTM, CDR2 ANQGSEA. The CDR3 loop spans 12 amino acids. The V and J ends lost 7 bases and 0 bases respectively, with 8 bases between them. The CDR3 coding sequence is TGCAGCGGGGGACCTAGCACAGATACGCAGTATTTT. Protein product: CSGGPSTDTQYF.

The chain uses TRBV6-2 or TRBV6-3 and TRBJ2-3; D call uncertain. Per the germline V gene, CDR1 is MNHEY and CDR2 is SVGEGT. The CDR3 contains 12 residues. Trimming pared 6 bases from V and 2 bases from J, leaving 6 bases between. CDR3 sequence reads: CASRYPTDTQYF. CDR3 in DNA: TGTGCCAGCAGGTACCCCACAGATACGCAGTATTTT.

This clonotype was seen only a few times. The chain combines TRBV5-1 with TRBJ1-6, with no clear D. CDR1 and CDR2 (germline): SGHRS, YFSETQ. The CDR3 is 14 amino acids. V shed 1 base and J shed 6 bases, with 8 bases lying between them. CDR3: CASSLLTVNSPLHF. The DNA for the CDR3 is TGCGCCAGCAGCTTGTTAACAGTTAATTCACCCCTCCACTTT.

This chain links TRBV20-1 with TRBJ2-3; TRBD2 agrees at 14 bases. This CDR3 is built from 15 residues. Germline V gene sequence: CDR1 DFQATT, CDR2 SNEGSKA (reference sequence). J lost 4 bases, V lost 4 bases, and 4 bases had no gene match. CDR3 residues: CSAIRLAGGPDTQYF. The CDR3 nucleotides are TGCAGTGCTATTCGACTAGCGGGAGGGCCAGATACGCAGTATTTT.

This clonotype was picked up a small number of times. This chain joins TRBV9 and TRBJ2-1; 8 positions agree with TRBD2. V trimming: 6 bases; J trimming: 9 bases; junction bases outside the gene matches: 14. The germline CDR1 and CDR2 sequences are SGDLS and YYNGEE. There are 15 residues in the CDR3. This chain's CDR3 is CASTEGREGLREQFF. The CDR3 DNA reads TGTGCCAGCACCGAAGGACGGGAGGGCCTGCGTGAGCAGTTCTTC.

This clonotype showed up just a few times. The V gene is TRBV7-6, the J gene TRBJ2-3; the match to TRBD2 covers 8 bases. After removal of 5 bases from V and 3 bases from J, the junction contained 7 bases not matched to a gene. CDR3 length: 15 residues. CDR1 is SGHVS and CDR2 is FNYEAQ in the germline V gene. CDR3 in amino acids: CASSPLRGDTDTQYF. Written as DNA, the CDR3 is TGTGCCAGCAGCCCCTTGCGGGGGGATACAGATACGCAGTATTTT.

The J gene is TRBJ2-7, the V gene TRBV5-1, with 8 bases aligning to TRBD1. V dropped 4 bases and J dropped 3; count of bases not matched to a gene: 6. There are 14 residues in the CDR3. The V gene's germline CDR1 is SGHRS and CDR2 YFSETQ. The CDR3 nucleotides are TGCGCCAGCAGCCAAGACAGGGGAGTCTACGAGCAGTACTTC. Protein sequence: CASSQDRGVYEQYF.

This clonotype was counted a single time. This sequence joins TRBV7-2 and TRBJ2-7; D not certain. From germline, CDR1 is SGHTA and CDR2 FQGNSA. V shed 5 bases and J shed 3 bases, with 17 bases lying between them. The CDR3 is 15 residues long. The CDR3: CASSRSGSEVYEQYF. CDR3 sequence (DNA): TGTGCCAGCAGCCGCTCCGGGTCAGAAGTCTACGAGCAGTACTTC.

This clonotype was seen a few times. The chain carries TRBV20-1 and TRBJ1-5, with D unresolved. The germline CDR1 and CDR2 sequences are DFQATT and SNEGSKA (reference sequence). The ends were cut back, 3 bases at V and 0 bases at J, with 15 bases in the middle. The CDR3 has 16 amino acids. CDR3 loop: CSASDRALYSNQPQHF. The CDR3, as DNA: TGCAGTGCTAGTGATAGGGCCCTCTATAGCAATCAGCCCCAGCATTTT.

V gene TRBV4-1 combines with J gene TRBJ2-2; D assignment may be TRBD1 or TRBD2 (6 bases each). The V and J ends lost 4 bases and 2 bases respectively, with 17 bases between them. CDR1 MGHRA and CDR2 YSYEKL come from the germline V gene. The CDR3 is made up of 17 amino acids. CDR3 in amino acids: CASSRERGTPNTGELFF. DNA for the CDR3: TGCGCCAGCAGCCGAGAAAGGGGGACTCCTAACACCGGGGAGCTGTTTTTT.

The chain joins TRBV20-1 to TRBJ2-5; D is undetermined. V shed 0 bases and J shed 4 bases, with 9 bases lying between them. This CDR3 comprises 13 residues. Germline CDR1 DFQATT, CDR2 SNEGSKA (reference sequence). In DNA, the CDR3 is TGCAGTGCTAGAGATTTATTACGAGAGACCCAGTACTTC. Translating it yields CSARDLLRETQYF.

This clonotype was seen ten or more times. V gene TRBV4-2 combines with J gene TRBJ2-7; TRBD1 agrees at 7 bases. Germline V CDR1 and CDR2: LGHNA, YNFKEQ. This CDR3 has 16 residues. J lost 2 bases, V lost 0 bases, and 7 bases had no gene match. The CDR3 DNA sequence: TGTGCCAGCAGCCAAGATCTAGGACAGGCGGCCTACGAGCAGTACTTC. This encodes CASSQDLGQAAYEQYF.

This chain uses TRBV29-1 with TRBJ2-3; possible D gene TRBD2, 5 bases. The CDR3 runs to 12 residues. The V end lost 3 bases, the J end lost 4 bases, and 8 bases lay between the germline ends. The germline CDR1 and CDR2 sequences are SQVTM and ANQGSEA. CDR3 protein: CSVEVSADTQYF. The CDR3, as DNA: TGCAGCGTTGAGGTTAGCGCAGATACGCAGTATTTT.

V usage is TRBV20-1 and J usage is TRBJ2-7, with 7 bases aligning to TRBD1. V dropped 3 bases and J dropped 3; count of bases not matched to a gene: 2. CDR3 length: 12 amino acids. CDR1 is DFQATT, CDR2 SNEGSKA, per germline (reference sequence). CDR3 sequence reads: CSARTGFYEQYF. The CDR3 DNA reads TGCAGTGCTAGGACAGGGTTCTACGAGCAGTACTTC.

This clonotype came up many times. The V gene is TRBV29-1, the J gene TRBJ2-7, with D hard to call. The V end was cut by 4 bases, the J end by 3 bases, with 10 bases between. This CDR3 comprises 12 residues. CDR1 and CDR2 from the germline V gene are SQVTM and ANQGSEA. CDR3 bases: TGCAGCGTTGCGTGGGTAAACTACGAGCAGTACTTC. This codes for CSVAWVNYEQYF.

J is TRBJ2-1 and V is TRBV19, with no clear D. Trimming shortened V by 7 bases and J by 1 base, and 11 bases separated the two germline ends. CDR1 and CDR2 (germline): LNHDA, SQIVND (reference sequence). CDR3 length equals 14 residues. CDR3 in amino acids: CASKQSLSYNEQFF. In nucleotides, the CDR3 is TGTGCCAGTAAACAGAGTTTATCCTACAATGAGCAGTTCTTC.

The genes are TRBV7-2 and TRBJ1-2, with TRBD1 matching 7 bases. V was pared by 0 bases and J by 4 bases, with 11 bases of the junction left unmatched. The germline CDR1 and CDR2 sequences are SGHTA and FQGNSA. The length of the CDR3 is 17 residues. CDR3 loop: CASSLAGQGGRAYGYTF. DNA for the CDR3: TGTGCCAGCAGCTTAGCGGGGCAGGGGGGTAGGGCCTATGGCTACACCTTC.

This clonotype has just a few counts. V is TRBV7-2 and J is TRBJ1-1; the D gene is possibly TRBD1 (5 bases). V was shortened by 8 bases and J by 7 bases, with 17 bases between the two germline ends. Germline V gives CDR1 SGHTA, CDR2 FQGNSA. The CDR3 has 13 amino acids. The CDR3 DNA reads TGTGCCAGCCGCGTCCGGGGGGAGGGTGAAGCTTTCTTT. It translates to CASRVRGEGEAFF.

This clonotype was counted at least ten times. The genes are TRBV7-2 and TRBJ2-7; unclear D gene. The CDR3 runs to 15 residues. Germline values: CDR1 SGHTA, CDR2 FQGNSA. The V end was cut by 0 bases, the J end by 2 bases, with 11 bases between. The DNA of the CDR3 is TGTGCCAGCAGCTTAGCGCATGGGGAAACCTACGAGCAGTACTTC. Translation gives CASSLAHGETYEQYF.

The CDR3 DNA is TGTGCCAGCGTTTTAGCGGGGGGCCTAAGTGAGCAGTTCTTC. Its translation: CASVLAGGLSEQFF. V is TRBV2 and J is TRBJ2-1; 10 bases are shared with TRBD2. V gave up 8 bases and J gave up 9 bases; unmatched junction bases: 10. The V gene's germline CDR1 is SNHLY and CDR2 FYNNEI. The CDR3 is made up of 14 amino acids.

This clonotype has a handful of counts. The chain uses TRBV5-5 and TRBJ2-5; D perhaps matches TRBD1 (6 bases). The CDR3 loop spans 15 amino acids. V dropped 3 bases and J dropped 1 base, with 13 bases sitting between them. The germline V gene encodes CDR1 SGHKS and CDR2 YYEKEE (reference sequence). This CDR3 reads CASSSKPDSQETQYF. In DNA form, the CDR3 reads TGTGCCAGCAGCTCCAAACCGGACAGCCAAGAGACCCAGTACTTC.

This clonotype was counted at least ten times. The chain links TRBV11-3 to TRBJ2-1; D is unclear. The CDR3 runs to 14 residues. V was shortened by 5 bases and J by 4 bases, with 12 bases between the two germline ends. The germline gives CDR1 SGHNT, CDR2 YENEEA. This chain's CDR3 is CASSPPGLYNEQFF. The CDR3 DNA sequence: TGTGCCAGCAGCCCTCCGGGCCTTTACAATGAGCAGTTCTTC.